The 11 T cell receptor beta chains presented below share a single source sample, sequenced in a study of regulatory T cells in long-lasting Graves disease. Building the TCR beta libraries relied on iRepertoire HTBI primers, and CDR3 regions underwent Arm-PCR. TCRdb reanalysed the multiplex PCR reads using MiXCR and keeps one entry per CDR3 protein. Seen here are under 250,000 distinct CDR3 sequences, roughly a fifth observed once, and the top ten hold approximately 10%. Described time point: newly diagnosed GD, antithyroid drugs for less than 3 months. RNA extracted from PBMCs served as the sequencing template. This same sample was also part of a study on T cells in Graves' hyperthyroidism and ophthalmopathy.

Sequencing used peripheral blood mononuclear cells (PBMCs), obtained at new diagnosis, from a patient treated with antithyroid drugs. These receptors originate from a woman aged 25-40 years with Graves disease.

This clonotype was detected ten times or more. The chain recombines TRBV7-9 with TRBJ2-2, with a possible D match to TRBD1 (6 bases). This CDR3 is 12 amino acids long. The germline V gene has CDR1 SEHNR and CDR2 FQNEAQ (reference sequence). The germline V and J ends were trimmed by 4 bases and 6 bases, with 6 bases remaining between them. The CDR3 region has the DNA TGTGCCAGCAGCTGGACAGCCGGGGAGCTGTTTTTT. Translation gives CASSWTAGELFF. Drawing the rest from reference TRBV7-9 and TRBJ2-2, the complete variable domain is DTGVSQNPRHKITKRGQNVTFRCDPISEHNRLYWYRQTLGQGPEFLTYFQNEAQLEKSRLLSDRFSAERPKGSFSTLEIQRTEQGDSAMYLCASSWTAGELFFGEGSRLTVL.

This clonotype was picked up a small number of times. The chain joins TRBV6-1 to TRBJ2-5; 10 bases fit TRBD1. CDR3 length equals 13 residues. Germline CDR1 MNHNS, CDR2 SASEGT. The V and J ends lost 5 bases and 7 bases, in that order; junction bases with no gene match: 4. This CDR3 is CASSPRDRGTQYF. DNA for the CDR3: TGTGCCAGCAGTCCCCGGGACAGGGGGACCCAGTACTTC.

This clonotype was recorded many times. This chain joins TRBV9 and TRBJ1-1; a weak D match, TRBD1 (6 bases). Germline CDR1 is SGDLS and CDR2 is YYNGEE. V dropped 0 bases and J dropped 5 bases, with 11 bases sitting between them. The length of the CDR3 is 14 residues. The CDR3 loop reads CASSVGGGATEAFF. The CDR3 DNA sequence: TGTGCCAGCAGCGTAGGAGGGGGGGCGACTGAAGCTTTCTTT.

The V call is TRBV10-1, the J call TRBJ2-1, with D possibly TRBD2 on 6 matching bases. This CDR3 comprises 16 residues. Germline V gene sequence: CDR1 WNHNN, CDR2 SYGVQD (reference sequence). Deletions cut 2 bases from V and 4 bases from J, with 15 bases between. CDR3 coding DNA: TGCGCCAGCAGTGAGAAGGTGCGGGATCTATACAATGAGCAGTTCTTC. Protein product: CASSEKVRDLYNEQFF.

This clonotype occurred many times. The chain combines TRBV28 with TRBJ1-3; 9 positions agree with TRBD1. The V and J ends lost 5 bases and 4 bases, in that order; junction bases with no gene match: 3. Germline V CDR1 and CDR2: MDHEN, SYDVKM. This CDR3 spans 14 amino acids. CDR3 DNA: TGTGCCAGCAGTCCCGGGACAGGGGGAAACACCATATATTTT. This gives the protein CASSPGTGGNTIYF.

This clonotype was observed at least ten times. The rearrangement links TRBV2 to TRBJ2-3; D gene ambiguous. The length of the CDR3 is 14 residues. V was trimmed by 2 bases and J by 5 bases, leaving 11 bases between them. Germline CDR1 reads SNHLY; CDR2 reads FYNNEI. DNA of the CDR3: TGTGCCAGCAGTGAACAAGGGATTGGAGATACGCAGTATTTT. Encoded protein: CASSEQGIGDTQYF.

There are many counts of this clonotype. The chain combines TRBV20-1 with TRBJ2-5, with 7 bases identical to TRBD2. The trim removed 5 bases at V and 4 bases at J, leaving 10 bases unmatched. Germline CDR1 and CDR2: DFQATT and SNEGSKA (reference sequence). There are 14 residues in the CDR3. CDR3 sequence: CSAGAGLEAETQYF. Here the CDR3 DNA reads TGCAGTGCTGGAGCGGGGCTCGAAGCAGAGACCCAGTACTTC.

This clonotype was counted only a few times. A much bigger clone sits one base away, suggesting this may be a read error. The CDR3 sequence is CSVMSTSGANVLTF. The DNA of the CDR3 is TGCAGCGTCATGAGTACCTCTGGGGCCAACGTCCTGACTTTC. V and J are TRBV29-1 and TRBJ2-6; D call uncertain. Germline lookup yields CDR1 SQVTM and CDR2 ANQGSEA. This CDR3 comprises 14 residues. V was shortened by 6 bases and J by 0 bases, with 9 bases between the two germline ends.

Ten or more counts support this clonotype. This sequence joins TRBV20-1 and TRBJ2-7; no clear D. Germline V lookup: CDR1 DFQATT, CDR2 SNEGSKA (reference sequence). V lost 6 bases, J lost 2 bases, and 8 bases lay in between. The CDR3 runs 11 residues. The DNA of the CDR3 is TGCAGTGCCCTCGTGGCCTACGAGCAGTACTTC. Amino acid sequence: CSALVAYEQYF.

This clonotype was picked up many times. The CDR3 nucleotides read TGTGCCAGTAGTATGGGGACGGGGTATCAGCCCCAGCATTTT. The encoded protein is CASSMGTGYQPQHF. The J gene is TRBJ1-5, the V gene TRBV19; D is possibly TRBD1 (5 bases). The CDR3 totals 14 residues. V lost 3 bases to trimming and J lost 5 bases, with 11 bases between them. CDR1 LNHDA and CDR2 SQIVND come from the germline V gene (reference sequence).

This clonotype was seen many times. The chain employs TRBV28 and TRBJ1-1; D might be TRBD1 (6 bases). V lost 8 bases to trimming and J lost 0 bases, with 13 bases between them. Germline V CDR1 and CDR2: MDHEN, SYDVKM. The CDR3 runs to 14 residues. In nucleotides, the CDR3 is TGTGCCAGCCAGGGGCCTTCCATGAACACTGAAGCTTTCTTT. This gives the protein CASQGPSMNTEAFF. The variable domain in full, with the rest retrieved from reference TRBV28 and TRBJ1-1, is DVKVTQSSRYLVKRTGEKVFLECVQDMDHENMFWYRQDPGLGLRLIYFSYDVKMKEKGDIPEGYSVSREKKERFSLILESASTNQTSMYLCASQGPSMNTEAFFGQGTRLTVV.